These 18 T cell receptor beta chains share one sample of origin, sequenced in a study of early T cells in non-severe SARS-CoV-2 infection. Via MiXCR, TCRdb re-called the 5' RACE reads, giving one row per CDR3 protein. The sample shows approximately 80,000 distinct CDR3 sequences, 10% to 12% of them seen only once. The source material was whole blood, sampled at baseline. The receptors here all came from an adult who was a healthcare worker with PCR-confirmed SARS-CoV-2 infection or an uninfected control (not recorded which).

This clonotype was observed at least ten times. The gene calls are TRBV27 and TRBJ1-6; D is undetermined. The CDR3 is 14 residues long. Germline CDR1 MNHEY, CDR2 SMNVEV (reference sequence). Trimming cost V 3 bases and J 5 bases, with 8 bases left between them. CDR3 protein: CASSLGRNNSPLHF. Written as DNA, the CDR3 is TGTGCCAGCAGTTTGGGCCGGAATAATTCACCCCTCCACTTT.

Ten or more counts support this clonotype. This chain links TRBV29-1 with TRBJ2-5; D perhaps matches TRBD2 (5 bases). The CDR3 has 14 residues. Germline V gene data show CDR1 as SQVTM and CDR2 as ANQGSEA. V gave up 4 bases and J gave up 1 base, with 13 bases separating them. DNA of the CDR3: TGCAGCGTTGTGTGGGATCGGGGCCAAGAGACCCAGTACTTC. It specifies CSVVWDRGQETQYF.

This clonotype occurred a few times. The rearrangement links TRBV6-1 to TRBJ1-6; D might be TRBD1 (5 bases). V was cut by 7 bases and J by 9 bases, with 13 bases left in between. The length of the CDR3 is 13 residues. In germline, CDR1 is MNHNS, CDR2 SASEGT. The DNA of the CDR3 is TGTGCCAGCACCCCAGGGTGGGGTTCACCCCTCCACTTT. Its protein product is CASTPGWGSPLHF.

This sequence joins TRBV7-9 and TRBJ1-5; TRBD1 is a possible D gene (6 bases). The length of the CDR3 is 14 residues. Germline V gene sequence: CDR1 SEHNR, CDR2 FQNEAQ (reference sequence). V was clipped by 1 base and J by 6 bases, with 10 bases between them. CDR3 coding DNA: TGTGCCAGCAGCTTAGGTTCAGGGGTTCAGCCCCAGCATTTT. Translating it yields CASSLGSGVQPQHF.

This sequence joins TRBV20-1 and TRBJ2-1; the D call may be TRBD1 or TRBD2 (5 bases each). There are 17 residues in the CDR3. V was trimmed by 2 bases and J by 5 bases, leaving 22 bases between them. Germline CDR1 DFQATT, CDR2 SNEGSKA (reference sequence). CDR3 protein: CSARTPVGDLSNNEQFF. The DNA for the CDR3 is TGCAGTGCTAGAACCCCGGTCGGGGACCTAAGTAACAATGAGCAGTTCTTC.

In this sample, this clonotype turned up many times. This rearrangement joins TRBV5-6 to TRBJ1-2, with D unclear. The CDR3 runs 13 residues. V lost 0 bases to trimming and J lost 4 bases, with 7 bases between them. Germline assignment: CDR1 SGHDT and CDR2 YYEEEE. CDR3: CASSLVGGYGYTF. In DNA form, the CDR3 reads TGTGCCAGCAGCTTGGTAGGTGGCTATGGCTACACCTTC. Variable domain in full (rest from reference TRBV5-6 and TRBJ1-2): DAGVTQSPTHLIKTRGQQVTLRCSPKSGHDTVSWYQQALGQGPQFIFQYYEEEERQRGNFPDRFSGHQFPNYSSELNVNALLLGDSALYLCASSLVGGYGYTFGSGTRLTVV.

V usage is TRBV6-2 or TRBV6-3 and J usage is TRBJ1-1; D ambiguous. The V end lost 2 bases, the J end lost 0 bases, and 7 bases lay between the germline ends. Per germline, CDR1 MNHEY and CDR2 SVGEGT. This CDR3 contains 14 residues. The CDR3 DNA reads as TGTGCCAGCAGTTACCCGGTTATGAACACTGAAGCTTTCTTT. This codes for CASSYPVMNTEAFF.

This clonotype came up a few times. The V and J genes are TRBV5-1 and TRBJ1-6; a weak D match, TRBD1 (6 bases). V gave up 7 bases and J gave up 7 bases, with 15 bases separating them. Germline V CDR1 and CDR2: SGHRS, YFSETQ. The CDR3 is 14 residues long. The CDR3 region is CASERGGGNSPLHF. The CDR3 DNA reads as TGCGCCAGCGAGCGAGGGGGAGGCAATTCACCCCTCCACTTT.

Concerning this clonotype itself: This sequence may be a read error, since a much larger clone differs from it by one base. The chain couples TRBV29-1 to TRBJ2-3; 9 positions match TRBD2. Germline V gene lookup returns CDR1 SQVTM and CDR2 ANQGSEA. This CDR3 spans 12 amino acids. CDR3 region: CSVGLARDTLYF. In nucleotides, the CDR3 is TGCAGCGTGGGACTAGCCCGAGATACGCTGTATTTT.

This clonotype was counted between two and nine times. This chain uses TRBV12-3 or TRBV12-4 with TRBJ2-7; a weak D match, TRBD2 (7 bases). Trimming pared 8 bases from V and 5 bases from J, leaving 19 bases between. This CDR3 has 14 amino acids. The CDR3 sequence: CASQVGGPPNEQYF. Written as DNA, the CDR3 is TGTGCCAGCCAAGTGGGGGGGCCCCCTAACGAGCAGTACTTC.

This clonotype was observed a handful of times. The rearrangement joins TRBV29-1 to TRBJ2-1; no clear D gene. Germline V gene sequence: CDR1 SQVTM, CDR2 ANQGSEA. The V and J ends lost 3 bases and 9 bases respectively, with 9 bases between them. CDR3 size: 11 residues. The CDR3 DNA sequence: TGCAGCGTTGAGGAAGGGCGTGAGCAGTTCTTC. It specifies CSVEEGREQFF.

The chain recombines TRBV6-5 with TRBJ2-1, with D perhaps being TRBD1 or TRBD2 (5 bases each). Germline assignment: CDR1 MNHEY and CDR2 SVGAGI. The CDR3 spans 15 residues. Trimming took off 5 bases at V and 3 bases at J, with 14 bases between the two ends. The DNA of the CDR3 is TGTGCCAGCAGTCAGGGACGCGTTCGCTACAATGAGCAGTTCTTC. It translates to CASSQGRVRYNEQFF.

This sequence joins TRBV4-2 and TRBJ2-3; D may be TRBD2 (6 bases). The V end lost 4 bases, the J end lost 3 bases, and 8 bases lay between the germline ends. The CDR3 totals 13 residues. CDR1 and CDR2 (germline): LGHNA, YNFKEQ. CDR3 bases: TGTGCCAGCAGCCGAGGGAGGACAGATACGCAGTATTTT. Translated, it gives CASSRGRTDTQYF.

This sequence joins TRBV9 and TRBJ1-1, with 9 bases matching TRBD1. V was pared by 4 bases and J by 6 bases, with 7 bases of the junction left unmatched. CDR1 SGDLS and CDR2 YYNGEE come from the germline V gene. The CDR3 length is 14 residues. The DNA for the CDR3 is TGTGCCAGCAGCATTGGACAGGGGTTCTCTGAAGCTTTCTTT. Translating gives CASSIGQGFSEAFF. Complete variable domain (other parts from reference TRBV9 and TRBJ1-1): DSGVTQTPKHLITATGQRVTLRCSPRSGDLSVYWYQQSLDQGLQFLIQYYNGEERAKGNILERFSAQQFPDLHSELNLSSLELGDSALYFCASSIGQGFSEAFFGQGTRLTVV.

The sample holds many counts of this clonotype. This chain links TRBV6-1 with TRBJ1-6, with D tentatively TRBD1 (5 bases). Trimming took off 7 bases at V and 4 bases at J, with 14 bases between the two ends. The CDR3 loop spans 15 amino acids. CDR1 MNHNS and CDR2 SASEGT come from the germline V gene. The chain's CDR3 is CASTPRDLYNSPLHF. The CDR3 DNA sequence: TGTGCCAGCACCCCCCGGGACCTATATAATTCACCCCTCCACTTT.

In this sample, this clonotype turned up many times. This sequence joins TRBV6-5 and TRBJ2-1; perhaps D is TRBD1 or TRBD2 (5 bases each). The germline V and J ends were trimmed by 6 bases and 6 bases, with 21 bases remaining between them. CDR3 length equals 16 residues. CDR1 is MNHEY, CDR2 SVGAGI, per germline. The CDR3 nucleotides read TGTGCCAGCAGCCGACCGGCTATGGGACGCACCAATGAGCAGTTCTTC. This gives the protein CASSRPAMGRTNEQFF.

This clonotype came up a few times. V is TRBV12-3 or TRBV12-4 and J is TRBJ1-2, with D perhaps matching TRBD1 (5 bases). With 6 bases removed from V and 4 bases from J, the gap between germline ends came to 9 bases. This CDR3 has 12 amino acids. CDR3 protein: CASSDDSYGYTF. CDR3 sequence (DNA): TGTGCCAGCAGCGATGACAGCTATGGCTACACCTTC.

CDR3 coding DNA: TGTGCCACCGGGCCCTACACCATATATTTT. It codes for CATGPYTIYF. The V gene is TRBV6-2 or TRBV6-3, the J gene TRBJ1-3; D not certain. This CDR3 comprises 10 residues. Trimming removed 10 bases from V and 8 bases from J, with 9 bases in between. The germline V gene encodes CDR1 MNHEY and CDR2 SVGEGT.